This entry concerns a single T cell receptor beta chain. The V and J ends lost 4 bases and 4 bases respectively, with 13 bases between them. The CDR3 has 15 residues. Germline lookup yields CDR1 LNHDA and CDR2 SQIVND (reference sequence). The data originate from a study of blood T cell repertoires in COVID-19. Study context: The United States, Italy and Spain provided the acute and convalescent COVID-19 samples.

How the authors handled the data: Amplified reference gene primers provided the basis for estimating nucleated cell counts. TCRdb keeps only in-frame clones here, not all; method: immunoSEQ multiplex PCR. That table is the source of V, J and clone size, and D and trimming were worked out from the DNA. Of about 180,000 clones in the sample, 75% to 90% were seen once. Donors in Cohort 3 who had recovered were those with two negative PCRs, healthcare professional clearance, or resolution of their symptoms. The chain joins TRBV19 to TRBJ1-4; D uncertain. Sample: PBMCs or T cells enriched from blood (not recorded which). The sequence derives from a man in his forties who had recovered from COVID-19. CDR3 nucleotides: TGTGCCAGTAGTAGTCGACTCGGTGTTAATGAAAAACTGTTTTTT. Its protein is CASSSRLGVNEKLFF.